This is a list of T cell receptor beta chains from one sample in a study of control samples from healthy donors and cancer patients. Sequenced by immunoSEQ multiplex PCR; TCRdb stores in-frame clones only, minus some. The sample holds some 150,000 clones, about 94% seen once. Sequenced sample: PBMCs. The receptor set was obtained from a man between 60 and 70 years old with colorectal cancer. Each CDR3 is given with its conserved first and last residue.

j_call v_call cdr3_aa
TRBJ2-7 TRBV18 CASSPPGDSYEQYF
TRBJ2-7 TRBV19 CASSPGQGGEQYF
TRBJ1-1 TRBV19 CASSISTGRTEAFF
TRBJ2-7 TRBV4-3 CASSQDFNGYEQYF
TRBJ1-1 TRBV4-2 CASSQEAPLIQGLGNTEAFF
TRBJ2-2 TRBV30 CAWTGRTGELFF
TRBJ1-3 TRBV21-1 CASRGQGADTIYF
TRBJ2-2 TRBV3-1/TRBV3-2 CASSGTSGAGELFF
TRBJ1-1 TRBV6-1 CASSEVSGRNTEAFF
TRBJ1-1 TRBV19 CASSIRHGLNTEAFF
TRBJ1-1 TRBV2 CASSTGAAEAFF
TRBJ2-3 TRBV3-1/TRBV3-2 CASSLQKTRADTQYF
TRBJ2-5 TRBV6-2/TRBV6-3 CASSYAGGQETQYF
TRBJ2-3 TRBV4-2 CASSEGASGGTDTQYF
TRBJ2-2 TRBV3-1/TRBV3-2 CASSQGPSNTGELFF
TRBJ2-7 TRBV6-2/TRBV6-3 CASSYAAGGREQYF
TRBJ2-2 TRBV11-2 CASSRGSGTGELFF
TRBJ2-7 TRBV10-2 CASSHPTGVYEQYF
TRBJ2-7 TRBV10-3 CAISERIQGPYEQYF
TRBJ2-1 TRBV5-4 CASSLGAGGSYNEQFF
TRBJ2-5 TRBV19 CASSPQGRETQYF
TRBJ1-4 TRBV5-1 CASSWALGQGNEKLFF
TRBJ2-2 TRBV10-3 CAISSGGARTGELFF
TRBJ1-3 TRBV5-4 CASSFAGGSGNTIYF
TRBJ2-2 TRBV9 CASSVLDLGELFF